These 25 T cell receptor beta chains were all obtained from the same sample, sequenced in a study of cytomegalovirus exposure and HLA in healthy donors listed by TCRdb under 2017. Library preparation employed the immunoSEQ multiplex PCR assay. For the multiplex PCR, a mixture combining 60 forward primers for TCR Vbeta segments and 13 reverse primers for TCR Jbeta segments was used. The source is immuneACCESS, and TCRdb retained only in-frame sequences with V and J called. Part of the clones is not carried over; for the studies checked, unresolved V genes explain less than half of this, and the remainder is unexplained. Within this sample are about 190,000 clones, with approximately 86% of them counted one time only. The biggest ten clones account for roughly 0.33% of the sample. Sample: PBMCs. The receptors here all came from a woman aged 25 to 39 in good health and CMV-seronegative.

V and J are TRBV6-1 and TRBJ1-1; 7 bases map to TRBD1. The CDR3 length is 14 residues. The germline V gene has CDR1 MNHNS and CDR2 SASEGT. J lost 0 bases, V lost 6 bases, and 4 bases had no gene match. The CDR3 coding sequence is TGTGCCAGCAGCTTGACAGGGATGAACACTGAAGCTTTCTTT. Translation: CASSLTGMNTEAFF.

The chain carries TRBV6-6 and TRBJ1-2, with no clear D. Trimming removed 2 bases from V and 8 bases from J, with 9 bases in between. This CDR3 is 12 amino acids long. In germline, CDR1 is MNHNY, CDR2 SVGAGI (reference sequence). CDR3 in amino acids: CASSYRGQGYTF. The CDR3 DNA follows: TGTGCCAGCAGTTACCGAGGGCAGGGCTACACCTTC.

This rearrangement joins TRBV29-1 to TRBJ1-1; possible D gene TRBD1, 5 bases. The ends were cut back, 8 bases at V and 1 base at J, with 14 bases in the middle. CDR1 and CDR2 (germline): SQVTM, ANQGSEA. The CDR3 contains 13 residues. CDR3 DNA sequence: TGCAGCTTGAGGTCGGGGGGGAACACTGAAGCTTTCTTT. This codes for CSLRSGGNTEAFF.

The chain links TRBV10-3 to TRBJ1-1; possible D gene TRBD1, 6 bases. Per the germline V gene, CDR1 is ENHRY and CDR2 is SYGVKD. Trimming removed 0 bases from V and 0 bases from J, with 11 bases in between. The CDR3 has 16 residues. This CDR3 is CAISESGQRMNTEAFF. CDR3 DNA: TGTGCCATCAGTGAGTCCGGACAGCGCATGAACACTGAAGCTTTCTTT.

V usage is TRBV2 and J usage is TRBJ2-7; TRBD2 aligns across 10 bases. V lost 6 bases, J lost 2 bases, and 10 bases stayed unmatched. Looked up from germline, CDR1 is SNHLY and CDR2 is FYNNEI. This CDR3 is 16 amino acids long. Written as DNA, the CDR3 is TGTGCCAGCAGCTTGAATGTACTAGCGGGAACCTACGAGCAGTACTTC. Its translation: CASSLNVLAGTYEQYF.

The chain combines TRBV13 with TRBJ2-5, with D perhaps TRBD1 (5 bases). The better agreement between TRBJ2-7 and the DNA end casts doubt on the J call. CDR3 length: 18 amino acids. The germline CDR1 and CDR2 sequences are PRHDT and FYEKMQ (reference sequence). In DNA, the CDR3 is TGTGCCAGCAGCTTAGAGGGGTGGGGCGTAGGGGTCGGCAACGAGCAGTACTTC. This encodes CASSLEGWGVGVGNEQYF.

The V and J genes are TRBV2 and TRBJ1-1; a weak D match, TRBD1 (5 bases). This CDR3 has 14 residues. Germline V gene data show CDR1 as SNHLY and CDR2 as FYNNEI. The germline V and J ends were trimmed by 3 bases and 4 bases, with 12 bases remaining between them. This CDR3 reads CASSDRGRSTEAFF. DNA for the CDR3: TGTGCCAGCAGTGATAGGGGTCGGAGCACTGAAGCTTTCTTT.

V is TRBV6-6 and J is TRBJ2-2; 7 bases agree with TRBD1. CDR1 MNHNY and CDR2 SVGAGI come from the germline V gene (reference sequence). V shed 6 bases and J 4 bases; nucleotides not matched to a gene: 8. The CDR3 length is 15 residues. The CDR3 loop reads CASSRGQVITGELFF. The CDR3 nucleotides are TGTGCCAGCAGCCGCGGACAGGTTATCACCGGGGAGCTGTTTTTT.

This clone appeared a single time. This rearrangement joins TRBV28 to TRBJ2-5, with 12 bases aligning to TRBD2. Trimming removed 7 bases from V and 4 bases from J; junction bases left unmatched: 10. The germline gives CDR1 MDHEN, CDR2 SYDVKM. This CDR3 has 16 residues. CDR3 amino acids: CASNPWSSGGVETQYF. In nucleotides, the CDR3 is TGTGCCAGCAACCCCTGGTCTAGCGGGGGGGTAGAGACCCAGTACTTC.

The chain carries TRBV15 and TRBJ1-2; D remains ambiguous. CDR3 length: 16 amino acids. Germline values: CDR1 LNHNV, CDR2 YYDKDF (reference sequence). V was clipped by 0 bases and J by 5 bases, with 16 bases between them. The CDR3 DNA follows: TGTGCCACCAGCAGAGATCGCAACAGCGGTATATATGGCTACACCTTC. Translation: CATSRDRNSGIYGYTF.

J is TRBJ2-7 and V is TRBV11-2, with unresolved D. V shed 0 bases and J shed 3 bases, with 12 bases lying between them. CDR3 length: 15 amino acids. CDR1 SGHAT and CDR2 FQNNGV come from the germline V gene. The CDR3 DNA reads TGTGCCAGCAGCTTAGACCCCAACTCCCTCTACGAGCAGTACTTC. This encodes CASSLDPNSLYEQYF.

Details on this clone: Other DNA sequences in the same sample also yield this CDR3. The CDR3 here is CASSRLAGGNTGELFF. In DNA form, the CDR3 reads TGTGCCAGCAGTCGACTAGCGGGGGGGAACACCGGGGAGCTGTTTTTT. This chain connects TRBV2 to TRBJ2-2, with 13 bases matching TRBD2. CDR3 length: 16 amino acids. Germline trimming cut 5 bases from V and 1 base from J; bases unmatched to any gene: 1. Looked up from germline, CDR1 is SNHLY and CDR2 is FYNNEI.

The CDR3 DNA is TGTGCCAGCAGTCCCTGGGTGGGCGAAAAACTGTTTTTT. Protein: CASSPWVGEKLFF. J is TRBJ1-4 and V is TRBV6-5; D uncertain. V was trimmed by 5 bases and J by 8 bases, leaving 12 bases between them. CDR1 MNHEY and CDR2 SVGAGI come from the germline V gene. The CDR3 consists of 13 residues.

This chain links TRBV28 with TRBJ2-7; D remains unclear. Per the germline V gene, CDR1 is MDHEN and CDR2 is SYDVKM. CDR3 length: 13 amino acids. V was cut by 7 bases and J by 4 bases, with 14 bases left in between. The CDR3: CASNPPRNYEQYF. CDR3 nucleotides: TGTGCCAGCAATCCGCCCAGGAATTACGAGCAGTACTTC.

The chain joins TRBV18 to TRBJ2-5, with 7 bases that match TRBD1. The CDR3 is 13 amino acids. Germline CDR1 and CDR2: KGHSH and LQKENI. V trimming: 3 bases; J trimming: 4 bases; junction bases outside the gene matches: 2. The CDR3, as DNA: TGTGCCAGCTCACCGGACAGGCGAGAGACCCAGTACTTC. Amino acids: CASSPDRRETQYF.

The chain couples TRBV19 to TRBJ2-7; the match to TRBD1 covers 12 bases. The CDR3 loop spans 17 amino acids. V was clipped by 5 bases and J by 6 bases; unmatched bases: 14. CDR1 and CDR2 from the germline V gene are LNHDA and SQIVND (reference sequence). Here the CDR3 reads CASSPGTGGALMAEQYF. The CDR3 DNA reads TGTGCCAGTAGTCCGGGGACAGGGGGCGCGTTAATGGCCGAGCAGTACTTC.

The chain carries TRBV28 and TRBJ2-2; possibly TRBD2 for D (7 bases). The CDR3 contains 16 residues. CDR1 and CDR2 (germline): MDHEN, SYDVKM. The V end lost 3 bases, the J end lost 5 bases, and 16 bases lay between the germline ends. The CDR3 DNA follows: TGTGCCAGCAGTTTCTTGGGGGGGCGAGGAACCGGGGAGCTGTTTTTT. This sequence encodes CASSFLGGRGTGELFF.

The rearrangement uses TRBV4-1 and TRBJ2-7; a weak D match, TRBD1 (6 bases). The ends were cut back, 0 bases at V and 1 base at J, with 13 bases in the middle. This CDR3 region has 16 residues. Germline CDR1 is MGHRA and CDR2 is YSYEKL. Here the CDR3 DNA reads TGCGCCAGCAGCCAAGATAGGGGGACCGGTTCCTACGAGCAGTACTTC. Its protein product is CASSQDRGTGSYEQYF.

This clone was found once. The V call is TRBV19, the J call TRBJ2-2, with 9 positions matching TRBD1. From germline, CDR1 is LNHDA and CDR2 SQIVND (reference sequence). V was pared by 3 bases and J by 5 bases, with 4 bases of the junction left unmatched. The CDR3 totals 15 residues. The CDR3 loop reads CASSMWGTGTGELFF. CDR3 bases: TGTGCCAGTAGTATGTGGGGGACAGGGACCGGGGAGCTGTTTTTT.

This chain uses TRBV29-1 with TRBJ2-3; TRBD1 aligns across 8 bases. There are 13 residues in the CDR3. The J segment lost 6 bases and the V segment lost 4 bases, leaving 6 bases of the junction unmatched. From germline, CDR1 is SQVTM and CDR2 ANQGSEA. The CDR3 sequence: CSVVGHRGDTQYF. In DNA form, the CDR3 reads TGCAGCGTTGTAGGGCACAGGGGGGATACGCAGTATTTT.

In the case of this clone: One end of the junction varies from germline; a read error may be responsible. The CDR3 DNA follows: TGCGCGAGCAAGGGGACAGGGAACACCGGGGAGCTGTTTTTT. This codes for CASKGTGNTGELFF. J is TRBJ2-2 and V is TRBV10-2; 8 positions match TRBD1. Germline loops: CDR1 WSHSY, CDR2 SAAADI. The CDR3 length is 14 residues.

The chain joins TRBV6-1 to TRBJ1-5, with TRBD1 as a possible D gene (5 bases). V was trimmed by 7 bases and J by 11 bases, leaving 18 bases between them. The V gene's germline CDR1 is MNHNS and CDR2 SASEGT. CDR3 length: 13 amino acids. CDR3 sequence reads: CASTPSGVESQHF. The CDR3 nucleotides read TGTGCCAGCACCCCCTCGGGGGTAGAGTCCCAGCATTTT.

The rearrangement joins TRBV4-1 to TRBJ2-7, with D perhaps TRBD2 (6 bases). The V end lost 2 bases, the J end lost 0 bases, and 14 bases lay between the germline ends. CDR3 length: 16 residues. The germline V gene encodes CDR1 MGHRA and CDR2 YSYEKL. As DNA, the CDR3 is TGCGCCAGCAGCCAAACCGCCGGGACTTACTCCTACGAGCAGTACTTC. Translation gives CASSQTAGTYSYEQYF.

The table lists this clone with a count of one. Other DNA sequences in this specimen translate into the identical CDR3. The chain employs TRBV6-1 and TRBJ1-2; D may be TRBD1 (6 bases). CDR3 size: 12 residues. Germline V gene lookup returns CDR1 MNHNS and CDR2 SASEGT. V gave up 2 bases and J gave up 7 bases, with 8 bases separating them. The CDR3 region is CASSERGFGYTF. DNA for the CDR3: TGTGCCAGCAGTGAAAGGGGGTTTGGCTACACCTTC.

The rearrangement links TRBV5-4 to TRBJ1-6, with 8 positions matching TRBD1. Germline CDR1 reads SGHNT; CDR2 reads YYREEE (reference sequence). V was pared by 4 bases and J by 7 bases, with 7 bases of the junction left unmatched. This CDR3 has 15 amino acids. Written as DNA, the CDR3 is TGTGCCAGCAGCCCTTCGACAGGGGCCAATTCACCCCTCCACTTT. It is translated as CASSPSTGANSPLHF.